The 7 T cell receptor beta chains presented below share a single source sample, sequenced in a study of T cells in Graves' hyperthyroidism and ophthalmopathy. What was amplified from RNA transcripts were TCR beta CDR3 regions. The HTBI set primed first-round TCR CDR3 RT-PCR. A single record per CDR3 protein comes from TCRdb applying MiXCR to the multiplex PCR reads. This table holds approximately 600,000 distinct CDR3 sequences, more than 20% found once. Sample: blood. Source of these receptors: a man aged 25-45 years with Graves' ophthalmopathy.

This clonotype has ten or more counts. This chain joins TRBV27 and TRBJ1-1; 7 nucleotides line up with TRBD1. CDR1 MNHEY and CDR2 SMNVEV come from the germline V gene (reference sequence). The CDR3 spans 15 residues. Trimming at V came to 2 bases and at J to 4 bases, leaving 7 bases not matched to a gene. CDR3 region: CASSLHRGSGTEAFF. As DNA, the CDR3 is TGTGCCAGCAGTTTACACAGGGGATCGGGCACTGAAGCTTTCTTT.

This clonotype appeared a few times. The rearrangement links TRBV18 to TRBJ1-2, with 7 positions matching TRBD1. Germline V lookup: CDR1 KGHSH, CDR2 LQKENI. After removal of 6 bases from V and 0 bases from J, the junction contained 7 bases not matched to a gene. There are 15 residues in the CDR3. CDR3 protein: CASSPVTGSNYGYTF. CDR3 nucleotides: TGTGCCAGCTCGCCCGTGACAGGGTCTAACTATGGCTACACCTTC.

This clonotype has at least ten counts. V is TRBV3-1 and J is TRBJ1-1, with 7 bases aligning to TRBD1. The CDR3 has 15 amino acids. Germline loops: CDR1 LGHDT, CDR2 YNNKEL (reference sequence). J lost 0 bases, V lost 1 base, and 2 bases had no gene match. The CDR3: CASSQAGQVNTEAFF. CDR3 nucleotide sequence: TGTGCCAGCAGCCAAGCAGGACAGGTGAACACTGAAGCTTTCTTT.

This clonotype was detected ten times or more. CDR3 sequence: CAWMFLGGGYTF. The CDR3 nucleotides read TGTGCCTGGATGTTCCTCGGTGGAGGCTACACCTTC. This chain connects TRBV30 to TRBJ1-2; D ambiguous. CDR1 GTSNPN and CDR2 SVGIG come from the germline V gene (reference sequence). V shed 4 bases and J shed 8 bases, with 14 bases lying between them. The CDR3 spans 12 residues.

This chain joins TRBV25-1 and TRBJ2-1; 10 bases map to TRBD2. Germline values: CDR1 MGHDK, CDR2 SYGVNS. CDR3 length: 13 residues. J gave up 8 bases and V 11 bases, and 9 bases lay outside the gene matches. CDR3 in amino acids: CAASEGLAYEQFF. The CDR3 DNA is TGTGCCGCCTCGGAGGGACTAGCGTATGAGCAGTTCTTC.

This clonotype was counted only a few times. The chain uses TRBV5-1 and TRBJ2-2; 11 positions match TRBD1. This CDR3 has 20 residues. The V gene end was trimmed by 0 bases and the J gene end by 3 bases; junction bases not matched to a gene: 13. Per germline, CDR1 SGHRS and CDR2 YFSETQ. The CDR3 region is CASSLDRTGQGEMDTGELFF. The CDR3 DNA reads as TGCGCCAGCAGCTTGGATCGAACGGGACAGGGGGAAATGGACACCGGGGAGCTGTTTTTT.

This clonotype was seen ten or more times. The chain is built from TRBV5-1 and TRBJ2-5; D not resolved. Deletions cut 1 base from V and 2 bases from J, with 9 bases between. The CDR3 loop spans 14 amino acids. Germline CDR1 and CDR2: SGHRS and YFSETQ. This chain's CDR3 is CASSLRVGQETQYF. CDR3 in DNA: TGCGCCAGCAGCTTGAGGGTGGGGCAAGAGACCCAGTACTTC. Combining the CDR3 with reference TRBV5-1 and TRBJ2-5 gives the whole variable domain KAGVTQTPRYLIKTRGQQVTLSCSPISGHRSVSWYQQTPGQGLQFLFEYFSETQRNKGNFPGRFSGRQFSNSRSEMNVSTLELGDSALYLCASSLRVGQETQYFGPGTRLLVL.